The 29 T cell receptor beta chains listed next were all sequenced from one sample in a study of OX40 agonist ivuxolimab in advanced cancers. Repertoires were generated with immunoSEQ multiplex PCR, while TCRdb's copy carries only in-frame clones and drops some. Of tens of thousands of clones detected, 80% appear once; the ten largest clones hold approximately 22%. Sequencing was performed on CD4+ or CD8+ T cells sorted from blood, taken in a trial of the OX40 agonist ivuxolimab. The source is an adult with an advanced solid tumor such as melanoma, head and neck, liver or kidney cancer.

This sequence joins TRBV11-2 and TRBJ2-7, with D possibly called TRBD1 or TRBD2 (5 bases each). There are 16 residues in the CDR3. Per germline, CDR1 SGHAT and CDR2 FQNNGV. Trimming removed 4 bases from V and 0 bases from J, with 16 bases in between. The CDR3: CASSSLRGADSYEQYF. DNA of the CDR3: TGTGCCAGCAGCTCCTTGCGAGGGGCAGACTCCTACGAGCAGTACTTC.

This clone was seen only a few times. This chain connects TRBV28 to TRBJ2-3; 9 positions agree with TRBD2. Germline V gene lookup returns CDR1 MDHEN and CDR2 SYDVKM. This CDR3 is 20 amino acids long. Unmatched junction bases numbered 19, after V lost 2 bases and J lost 4 bases. CDR3 protein: CASSLEGSASGVYPPDTQYF. CDR3 DNA: TGTGCCAGCAGTTTAGAAGGTTCGGCTAGCGGGGTATACCCACCAGATACGCAGTATTTT.

This chain uses TRBV2 with TRBJ2-3; D perhaps matches TRBD2 (5 bases). The V end was cut by 8 bases, the J end by 0 bases, with 12 bases between. Per germline, CDR1 SNHLY and CDR2 FYNNEI. The CDR3 runs 14 residues. DNA for the CDR3: TGTGCCAGCGACCGGGAATTCAGCACAGATACGCAGTATTTT. Its protein is CASDREFSTDTQYF. Full variable domain (missing parts from reference TRBV2 and TRBJ2-3): EPEVTQTPSHQVTQMGQEVILRCVPISNHLYFYWYRQILGQKVEFLVSFYNNEISEKSEIFDDQFSVERPDGSNFTLKIRSTKLEDSAMYFCASDREFSTDTQYFGPGTRLTVL.

V gene TRBV25-1 combines with J gene TRBJ2-7; 8 bases match TRBD1. Losses at the gene ends were 5 bases for V and 7 bases for J; bases not matched to a gene: 10. Germline V gene sequence: CDR1 MGHDK, CDR2 SYGVNS. The CDR3 is 14 residues long. The CDR3 nucleotides are TGTGCCAGCAGTATCGGACAGGGTACGAGTGAGCAGTACTTC. Translated, it gives CASSIGQGTSEQYF.

The J gene is TRBJ2-7, the V gene TRBV5-1; no definite D call. CDR1 is SGHRS and CDR2 is YFSETQ in the germline V gene. The CDR3 covers 18 residues. Deletions cut 1 base from V and 3 bases from J, with 23 bases between. DNA for the CDR3: TGCGCCAGCAGCTTGCGGTTGAGTACCAACCGGGCATTCTACGAGCAGTACTTC. Translating it yields CASSLRLSTNRAFYEQYF.

CDR3 residues: CASSGRGLPYSNQPQHF. Here the CDR3 DNA reads TGTGCCAGTAGCGGCAGGGGACTTCCTTATAGCAATCAGCCCCAGCATTTT. J is TRBJ1-5 and V is TRBV19; D possibly corresponds to TRBD1 (6 bases). Germline V CDR1 and CDR2: LNHDA, SQIVND (reference sequence). V lost 6 bases, J lost 0 bases, and 18 bases lay in between. This CDR3 is 17 amino acids long.

This clone has more than one count but fewer than ten. The J gene is TRBJ1-1, the V gene TRBV15, with a possible D match to TRBD1 (6 bases). CDR3 size: 14 residues. The V end was cut by 6 bases, the J end by 8 bases, with 19 bases between. Germline values: CDR1 LNHNV, CDR2 YYDKDF (reference sequence). The CDR3 spells CATRAKGGPSEAFF. CDR3 DNA: TGTGCCACCAGGGCCAAGGGGGGTCCCTCCGAAGCTTTCTTT.

The count of this clone is one. The chain combines TRBV7-9 with TRBJ1-5; 7 bases fit TRBD1. CDR3 length: 16 amino acids. CDR1 and CDR2 (germline): SEHNR, FQNEAQ (reference sequence). J was trimmed by 2 bases and V by 1 base; bases with no gene match: 5. Written as DNA, the CDR3 is TGTGCCAGCAGCTTAGGCCTCACAGGGGGCAATCAGCCCCAGCATTTT. It codes for CASSLGLTGGNQPQHF.

CDR3 sequence reads: CASGRDQVETQYF. Written as DNA, the CDR3 is TGTGCCAGCGGGCGGGACCAGGTTGAGACCCAGTACTTC. The chain carries TRBV7-2 and TRBJ2-5; possible D gene TRBD2, 6 bases. V was cut by 8 bases and J by 5 bases, with 15 bases left in between. Germline lookup yields CDR1 SGHTA and CDR2 FQGNSA. The CDR3 runs 13 residues. The whole variable domain, remainder taken from reference TRBV7-2 and TRBJ2-5, is GAGVSQSPSNKVTEKGKDVELRCDPISGHTALYWYRQSLGQGLEFLIYFQGNSAPDKSGLPSDRFSAERTGGSVSTLTIQRTQQEDSAVYLCASGRDQVETQYFGPGTRLLVL.

The J gene is TRBJ1-1, the V gene TRBV6-5; TRBD1 agrees at 9 bases. The V segment lost 4 bases and the J segment 2 bases; nucleotides outside the gene matches: 5. Germline V gene sequence: CDR1 MNHEY, CDR2 SVGAGI. CDR3 length: 15 residues. The CDR3 region has the DNA TGTGCCAGCAGTTCCCCGGGACAGGGTAACACTGAAGCTTTCTTT. Protein sequence: CASSSPGQGNTEAFF.

The CDR3 loop is CSVERPGGRSEAFF. CDR3 DNA sequence: TGCAGCGTTGAGCGCCCAGGCGGTAGGTCTGAAGCTTTCTTT. The chain couples TRBV29-1 to TRBJ1-1, with D uncertain. This CDR3 region has 14 residues. V was pared by 3 bases and J by 6 bases, with 17 bases between. CDR1 and CDR2 (germline): SQVTM, ANQGSEA.

The chain has TRBV5-1 and TRBJ2-3, with D perhaps being TRBD1 or TRBD2 (6 bases each). Between the trimmed V and J ends, which lost 2 bases and 4 bases, there was a span of 14 bases. CDR1 and CDR2 (germline): SGHRS, YFSETQ. The CDR3 runs 15 residues. CDR3 sequence reads: CASSLGGKVSDTQYF. The CDR3 nucleotides are TGCGCCAGCAGCTTAGGGGGGAAAGTTTCAGATACGCAGTATTTT.

This clone was found a few times. The chain joins TRBV11-2 to TRBJ2-1; no firm D call. The CDR3 runs to 16 residues. The germline V gene encodes CDR1 SGHAT and CDR2 FQNNGV. Trimming shortened V by 0 bases and J by 8 bases, and 17 bases separated the two germline ends. The CDR3 spells CASSLDDPIGYHEQFF. Here the CDR3 DNA reads TGTGCCAGCAGCTTAGATGATCCGATCGGGTACCATGAGCAGTTCTTC.

This clone was counted a few times. This sample includes further DNA sequences coding for the same CDR3. V and J are TRBV2 and TRBJ2-3; D not resolved. The V gene's germline CDR1 is SNHLY and CDR2 FYNNEI. The CDR3 totals 11 residues. V shed 5 bases and J shed 3 bases, with 3 bases lying between them. The CDR3: CASSRTDTQYF. The CDR3 bases are TGTGCCAGCAGTAGGACAGATACGCAGTATTTT.

The rearrangement joins TRBV5-1 to TRBJ2-3; the D gene is possibly TRBD2 (5 bases). Trimming stripped 1 base from V and 1 base from J, with 7 bases between. The germline gives CDR1 SGHRS, CDR2 YFSETQ. CDR3 size: 14 residues. The CDR3 region has the DNA TGCGCCAGCAGCTTGAAAGCGGGCACAGATACGCAGTATTTT. Protein: CASSLKAGTDTQYF.

The chain carries TRBV29-1 and TRBJ1-1, with D unresolved. Germline V gene sequence: CDR1 SQVTM, CDR2 ANQGSEA. The CDR3 spans 10 residues. The V end was cut by 7 bases, the J end by 2 bases, with 5 bases between. Written as DNA, the CDR3 is TGCAGCGCCGCTAACACTGAAGCTTTCTTT. As protein: CSAANTEAFF.

This clone was recorded only once. The chain combines TRBV13 with TRBJ2-1; D gene uncertain. The CDR3 is 12 amino acids. V lost 3 bases and J 9 bases, leaving 9 bases between the germline ends. The germline V gene has CDR1 PRHDT and CDR2 FYEKMQ (reference sequence). CDR3 amino acids: CASSFGSSEQFF. CDR3 coding DNA: TGTGCCAGCAGCTTCGGTTCATCTGAGCAGTTCTTC. Variable domain in full (rest from reference TRBV13 and TRBJ2-1): AAGVIQSPRHLIKEKRETATLKCYPIPRHDTVYWYQQGPGQDPQFLISFYEKMQSDKGSIPDRFSAQQFSDYHSELNMSSLELGDSALYFCASSFGSSEQFFGPGTRLTVL.

This chain links TRBV4-2 with TRBJ2-4; D is possibly TRBD1 (6 bases). V lost 4 bases to trimming and J lost 2 bases, with 15 bases between them. This CDR3 spans 16 amino acids. Germline loops: CDR1 LGHNA, CDR2 YNFKEQ. CDR3 bases: TGTGCCAGCAGCCCAACCGACAGGACAACCAAAAACATTCAGTACTTC. This gives the protein CASSPTDRTTKNIQYF.

The chain has TRBV5-4 and TRBJ1-2; unclear D gene. The CDR3 has 15 residues. In germline, CDR1 is SGHNT, CDR2 YYREEE (reference sequence). V was trimmed by 5 bases and J by 2 bases, leaving 16 bases between them. This CDR3 is CASSYPGPTNYGYTF. CDR3 DNA sequence: TGTGCCAGCAGTTACCCCGGGCCTACCAACTATGGCTACACCTTC. Full variable domain (outside the CDR3, taken from reference TRBV5-4 and TRBJ1-2): ETGVTQSPTHLIKTRGQQVTLRCSSQSGHNTVSWYQQALGQGPQFIFQYYREEENGRGNFPPRFSGLQFPNYSSELNVNALELDDSALYLCASSYPGPTNYGYTFGSGTRLTVV.

This rearrangement joins TRBV6-6 to TRBJ2-7; weak D call: TRBD1 (6 bases). This CDR3 contains 16 residues. Germline-derived CDR1 and CDR2 are MNHNY and SVGAGI (reference sequence). The V end lost 4 bases, the J end lost 0 bases, and 16 bases lay between the germline ends. The CDR3 sequence: CASSSALDSYSYEQYF. DNA for the CDR3: TGTGCCAGCAGTTCGGCCCTGGACAGTTACTCCTACGAGCAGTACTTC.

The chain employs TRBV6-4 and TRBJ2-1; D not certain. CDR3 length equals 13 residues. With 2 bases removed from V and 4 bases from J, the gap between germline ends came to 6 bases. Germline CDR1 is MRHNA and CDR2 is SNTAGT. The CDR3 DNA is TGTGCCAGCAGTGACCACGAGTACAATGAGCAGTTCTTC. This translates into CASSDHEYNEQFF.

The chain recombines TRBV18 with TRBJ1-6; unclear D gene. The CDR3 contains 14 residues. Germline V gene sequence: CDR1 KGHSH, CDR2 LQKENI. Trimming stripped 4 bases from V and 6 bases from J, with 10 bases between. The CDR3, as DNA: TGTGCCAGCTCACAGGACCCTCTTAATTCACCCCTCCACTTT. Protein: CASSQDPLNSPLHF.

The J gene is TRBJ2-2, the V gene TRBV30; no clear D. CDR3 length: 15 amino acids. Germline V CDR1 and CDR2: GTSNPN, SVGIG (reference sequence). Trimming removed 4 bases from V and 0 bases from J, with 12 bases in between. The CDR3, as DNA: TGTGCCTGGATTCCCGGACCAACGAACACCGGGGAGCTGTTTTTT. It is translated as CAWIPGPTNTGELFF.

The rearrangement uses TRBV10-1 and TRBJ2-3; 11 bases align to TRBD2. CDR3 size: 16 residues. Trimming at V came to 3 bases and at J to 5 bases, leaving 7 bases not matched to a gene. From germline, CDR1 is WNHNN and CDR2 SYGVQD (reference sequence). Here the CDR3 DNA reads TGCGCCAGCAGTGAATCTAGCGGGGGGCGTGGAGATACGCAGTATTTT. Translation gives CASSESSGGRGDTQYF.

CDR3 amino acids: CASAGGGLAGASYNEQFF. The CDR3 bases are TGCGCCAGCGCTGGAGGTGGACTAGCGGGGGCCAGTTACAATGAGCAGTTCTTC. This sequence joins TRBV10-1 and TRBJ2-1, with 13 bases aligning to TRBD2. V lost 8 bases, J lost 4 bases, and 14 bases stayed unmatched. The CDR3 sequence is 18 residues long. CDR1 is WNHNN and CDR2 is SYGVQD in the germline V gene (reference sequence).

The genes are TRBV5-1 and TRBJ1-1, with 9 bases aligning to TRBD1. Trimming cost V 4 bases and J 10 bases; bases outside gene matches: 5. Per the germline V gene, CDR1 is SGHRS and CDR2 is YFSETQ. The CDR3 runs 12 residues. CDR3 residues: CASSLTGGVAFF. The CDR3, as DNA: TGCGCCAGCAGCCTCACAGGGGGCGTAGCTTTCTTT.

In this sample, this clone turned up a few times. The chain employs TRBV30 and TRBJ1-5, with D perhaps TRBD1 (6 bases). The germline V and J ends were trimmed by 5 bases and 7 bases, with 15 bases remaining between them. CDR1 GTSNPN and CDR2 SVGIG come from the germline V gene (reference sequence). The CDR3 has 13 amino acids. CDR3 loop: CAWQGGGGQPQHF. In DNA, the CDR3 is TGTGCCTGGCAAGGGGGGGGTGGCCAGCCCCAGCATTTT.

The CDR3 loop reads CASSPFNQPQHF. In nucleotides, the CDR3 is TGTGCCAGCAGCCCCTTCAATCAGCCCCAGCATTTT. The chain carries TRBV6-6 and TRBJ1-5; D is uncertain. The germline V gene has CDR1 MNHNY and CDR2 SVGAGI (reference sequence). This CDR3 is built from 12 residues. The ends were cut back, 6 bases at V and 3 bases at J, with 6 bases in the middle.

V gene TRBV6-5 combines with J gene TRBJ2-3; D might be TRBD1 or TRBD2, each matching 6 bases. The germline gives CDR1 MNHEY, CDR2 SVGAGI. V lost 2 bases, J lost 1 base, and 10 bases lay in between. The CDR3 contains 15 residues. The CDR3 coding sequence is TGTGCCAGCAGTTACGGGGGGCATGGCACAGATACGCAGTATTTT. Residues: CASSYGGHGTDTQYF.